This T cell receptor beta chain is from a study of cytomegalovirus exposure and HLA in healthy donors. Study details: One earlier analysis, a look at 200 million or so T cells, found some 100 million unique TCR beta sequences.

The primer mix had 60 Vbeta and 13 Jbeta primers. Produced via immunoSEQ multiplex PCR; TCRdb's table is partial and in-frame only. Of under 100,000 clones listed, about two thirds were seen once; the top ten hold more than 12%. Germline V gives CDR1 MNHEY, CDR2 SVGAGI. This CDR3 has 14 amino acids. The V and J ends lost 2 bases and 4 bases, in that order; junction bases with no gene match: 2. The source is a woman aged 45-65 years in good health and CMV-seropositive. Sequencing input: PBMCs. The rearrangement uses TRBV6-5 and TRBJ2-3; 8 bases fit TRBD2. CDR3 loop: CASSYPGGADTQYF. The CDR3 nucleotides are TGTGCCAGCAGTTACCCGGGGGGGGCAGATACGCAGTATTTT.